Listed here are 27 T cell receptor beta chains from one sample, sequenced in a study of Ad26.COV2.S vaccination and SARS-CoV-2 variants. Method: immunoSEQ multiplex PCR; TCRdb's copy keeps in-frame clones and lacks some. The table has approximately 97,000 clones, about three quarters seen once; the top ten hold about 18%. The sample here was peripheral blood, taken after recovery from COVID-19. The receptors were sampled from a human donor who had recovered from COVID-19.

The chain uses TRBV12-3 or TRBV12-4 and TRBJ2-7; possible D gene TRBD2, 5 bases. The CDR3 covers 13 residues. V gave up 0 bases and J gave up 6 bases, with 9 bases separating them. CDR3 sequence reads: CASSLAAATEQYF. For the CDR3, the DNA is TGTGCCAGCAGTTTAGCAGCGGCCACCGAGCAGTACTTC.

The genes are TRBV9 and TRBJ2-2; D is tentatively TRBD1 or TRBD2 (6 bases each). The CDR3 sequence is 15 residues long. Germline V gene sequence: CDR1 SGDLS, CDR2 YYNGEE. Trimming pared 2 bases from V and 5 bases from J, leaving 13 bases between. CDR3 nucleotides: TGTGCCAGCAGCGTTTGGGGGGCCGGGACCGGGGAGCTGTTTTTT. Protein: CASSVWGAGTGELFF.

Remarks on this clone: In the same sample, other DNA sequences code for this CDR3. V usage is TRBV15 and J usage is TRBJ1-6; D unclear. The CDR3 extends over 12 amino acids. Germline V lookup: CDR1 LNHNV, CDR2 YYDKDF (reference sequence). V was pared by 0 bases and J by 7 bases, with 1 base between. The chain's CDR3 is CATSRENSPLHF. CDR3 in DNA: TGTGCCACCAGCAGAGAAAATTCACCCCTCCACTTT.

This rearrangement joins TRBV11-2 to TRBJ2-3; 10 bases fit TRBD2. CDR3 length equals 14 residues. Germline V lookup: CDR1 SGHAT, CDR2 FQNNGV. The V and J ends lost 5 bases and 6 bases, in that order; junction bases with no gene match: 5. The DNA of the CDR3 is TGTGCCAGCAGCCCCGGGACTAGCGTGGATACGCAGTATTTT. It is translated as CASSPGTSVDTQYF.

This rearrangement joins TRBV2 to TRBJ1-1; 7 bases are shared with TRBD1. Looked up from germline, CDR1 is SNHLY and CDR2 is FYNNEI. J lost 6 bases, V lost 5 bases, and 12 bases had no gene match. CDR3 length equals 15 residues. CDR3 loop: CASSPNRGMTAEAFF. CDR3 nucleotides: TGTGCCAGCAGTCCTAACAGGGGAATGACAGCTGAAGCTTTCTTT.

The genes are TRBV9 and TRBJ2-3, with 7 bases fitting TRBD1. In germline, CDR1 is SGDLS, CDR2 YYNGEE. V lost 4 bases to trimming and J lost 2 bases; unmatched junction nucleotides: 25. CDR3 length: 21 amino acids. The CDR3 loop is CASSSPRVGGARDSATDTQYF. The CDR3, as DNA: TGTGCCAGCAGCTCTCCGCGGGTAGGAGGCGCCAGGGACAGCGCCACAGATACGCAGTATTTT.

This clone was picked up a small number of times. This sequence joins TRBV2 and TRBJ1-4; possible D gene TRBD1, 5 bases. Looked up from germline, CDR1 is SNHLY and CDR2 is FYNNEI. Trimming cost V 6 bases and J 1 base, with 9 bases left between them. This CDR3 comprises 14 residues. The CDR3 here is CASRGTKTNEKLFF. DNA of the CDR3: TGTGCCAGCAGGGGGACGAAAACTAATGAAAAACTGTTTTTT.

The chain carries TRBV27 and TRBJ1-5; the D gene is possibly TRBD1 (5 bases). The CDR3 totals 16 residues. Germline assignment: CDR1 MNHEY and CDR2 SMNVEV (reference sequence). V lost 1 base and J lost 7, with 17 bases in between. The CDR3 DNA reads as TGTGCCAGCAGTTTATATCCCCCAGAGGGGACCCAGCCCCAGCATTTT. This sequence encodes CASSLYPPEGTQPQHF.

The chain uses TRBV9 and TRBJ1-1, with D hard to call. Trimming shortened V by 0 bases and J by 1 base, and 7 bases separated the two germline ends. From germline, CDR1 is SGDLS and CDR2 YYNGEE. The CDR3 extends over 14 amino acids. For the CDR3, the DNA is TGTGCCAGCAGCGTAGGGCCCGAGAACACTGAAGCTTTCTTT. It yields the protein CASSVGPENTEAFF. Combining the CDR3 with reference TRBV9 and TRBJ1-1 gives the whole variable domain DSGVTQTPKHLITATGQRVTLRCSPRSGDLSVYWYQQSLDQGLQFLIQYYNGEERAKGNILERFSAQQFPDLHSELNLSSLELGDSALYFCASSVGPENTEAFFGQGTRLTVV.

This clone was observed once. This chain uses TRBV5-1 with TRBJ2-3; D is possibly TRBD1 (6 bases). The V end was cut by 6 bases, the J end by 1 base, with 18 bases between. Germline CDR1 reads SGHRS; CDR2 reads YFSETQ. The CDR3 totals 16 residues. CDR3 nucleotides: TGCGCCAGCATGCGACAGGCTACTCGTGGCACAGATACGCAGTATTTT. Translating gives CASMRQATRGTDTQYF.

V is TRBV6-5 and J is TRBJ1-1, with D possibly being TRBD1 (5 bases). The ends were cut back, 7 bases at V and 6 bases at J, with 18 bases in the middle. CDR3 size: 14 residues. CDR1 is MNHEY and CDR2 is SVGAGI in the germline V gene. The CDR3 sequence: CASTQGGGRAEAFF. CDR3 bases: TGTGCCAGCACCCAGGGCGGGGGTAGGGCTGAAGCTTTCTTT.

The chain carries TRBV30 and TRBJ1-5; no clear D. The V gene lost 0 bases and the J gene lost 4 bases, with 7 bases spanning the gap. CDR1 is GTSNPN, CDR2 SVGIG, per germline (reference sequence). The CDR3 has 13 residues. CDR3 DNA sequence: TGTGCCTGGAGTGTACAGATTAATCAGCCCCAGCATTTT. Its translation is CAWSVQINQPQHF. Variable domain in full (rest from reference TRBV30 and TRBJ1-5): SQTIHQWPATLVQPVGSPLSLECTVEGTSNPNLYWYRQAAGRGLQLLFYSVGIGQISSEVPQNLSASRPQDRQFILSSKKLLLSDSGFYLCAWSVQINQPQHFGDGTRLSIL.

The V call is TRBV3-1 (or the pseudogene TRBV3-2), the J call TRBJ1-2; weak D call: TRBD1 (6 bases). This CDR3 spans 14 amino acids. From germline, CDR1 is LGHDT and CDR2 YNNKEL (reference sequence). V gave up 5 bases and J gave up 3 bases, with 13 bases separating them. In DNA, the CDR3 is TGTGCCAGCAGCGTTCACAGGGAAGACTATGGCTACACCTTC. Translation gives CASSVHREDYGYTF.

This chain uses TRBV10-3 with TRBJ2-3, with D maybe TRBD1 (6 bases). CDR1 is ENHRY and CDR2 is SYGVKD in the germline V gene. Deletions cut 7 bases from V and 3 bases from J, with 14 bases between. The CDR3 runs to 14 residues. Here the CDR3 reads CAINSGVGTDTQYF. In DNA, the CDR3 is TGTGCCATCAACTCAGGGGTTGGGACAGATACGCAGTATTTT.

CDR3 coding DNA: TGTGCCAGCAGCCAGGGGGTGGGAGCCCAAGAGACCCAGTACTTC. Translated: CASSQGVGAQETQYF. The chain couples TRBV7-9 to TRBJ2-5, with 7 bases aligning to TRBD1. The CDR3 is 15 amino acids. Trimming took 5 bases from V and 1 from J; bases not matched to a gene: 7. Germline V gene data show CDR1 as SEHNR and CDR2 as FQNEAQ (reference sequence).

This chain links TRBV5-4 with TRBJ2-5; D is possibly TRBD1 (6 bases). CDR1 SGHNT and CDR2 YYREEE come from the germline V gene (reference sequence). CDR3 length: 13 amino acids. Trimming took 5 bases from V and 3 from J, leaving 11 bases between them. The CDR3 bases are TGTGCCAGCAGGATGTACAGGGAAGAGACCCAGTACTTC. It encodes CASRMYREETQYF.

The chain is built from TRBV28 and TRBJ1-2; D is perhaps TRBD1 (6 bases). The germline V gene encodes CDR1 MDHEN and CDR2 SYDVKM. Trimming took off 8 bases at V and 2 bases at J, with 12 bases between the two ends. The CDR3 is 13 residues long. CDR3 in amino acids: CASRRGGNYGYTF. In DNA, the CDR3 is TGTGCCAGCCGTCGAGGGGGGAACTATGGCTACACCTTC.

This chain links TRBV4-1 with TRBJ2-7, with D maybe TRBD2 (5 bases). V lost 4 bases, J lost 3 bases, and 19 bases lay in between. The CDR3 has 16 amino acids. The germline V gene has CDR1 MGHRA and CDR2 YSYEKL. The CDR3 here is CASSPRRVGDIYEQYF. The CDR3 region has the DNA TGCGCCAGCAGCCCCCGGAGAGTCGGGGATATCTACGAGCAGTACTTC.

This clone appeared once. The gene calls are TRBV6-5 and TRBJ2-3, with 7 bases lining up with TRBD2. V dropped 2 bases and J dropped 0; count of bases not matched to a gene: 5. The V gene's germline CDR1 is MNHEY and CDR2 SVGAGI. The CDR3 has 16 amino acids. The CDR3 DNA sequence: TGTGCCAGCAGTTACAGCCGGGACTATAGCACAGATACGCAGTATTTT. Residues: CASSYSRDYSTDTQYF.

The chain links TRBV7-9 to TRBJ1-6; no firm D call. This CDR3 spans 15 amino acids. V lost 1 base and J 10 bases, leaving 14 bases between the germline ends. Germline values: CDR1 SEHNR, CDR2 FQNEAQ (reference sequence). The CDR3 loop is CASSLGSPGISPLHF. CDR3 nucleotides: TGTGCCAGCAGCTTAGGAAGTCCCGGGATCTCACCCCTCCACTTT.

CDR3: CASSLDGNTGELFF. The DNA for the CDR3 is TGCGCCAGCAGCTTGGACGGTAACACCGGGGAGCTGTTTTTT. The chain uses TRBV5-1 and TRBJ2-2; D is unclear. From germline, CDR1 is SGHRS and CDR2 YFSETQ. The CDR3 runs to 14 residues. The V and J ends lost 0 bases and 2 bases respectively, with 5 bases between them.

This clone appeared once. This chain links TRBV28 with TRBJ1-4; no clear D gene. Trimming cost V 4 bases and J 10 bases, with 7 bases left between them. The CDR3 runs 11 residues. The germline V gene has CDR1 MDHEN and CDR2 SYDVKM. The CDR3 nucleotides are TGTGCCAGCAGTTCCAATCGAAAACTGTTTTTT. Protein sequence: CASSSNRKLFF.

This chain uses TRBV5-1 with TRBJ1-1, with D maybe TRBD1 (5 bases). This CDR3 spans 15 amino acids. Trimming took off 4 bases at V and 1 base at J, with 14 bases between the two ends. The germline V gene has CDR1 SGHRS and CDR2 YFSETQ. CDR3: CASSPQWGGNTEAFF. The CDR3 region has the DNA TGCGCCAGCAGCCCTCAGTGGGGGGGGAACACTGAAGCTTTCTTT.

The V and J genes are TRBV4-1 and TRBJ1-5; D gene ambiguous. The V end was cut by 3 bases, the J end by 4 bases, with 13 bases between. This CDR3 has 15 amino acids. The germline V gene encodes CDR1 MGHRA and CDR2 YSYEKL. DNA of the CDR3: TGCGCCAGCAGCCAGGTACAGAAATCAAATCAGCCCCAGCATTTT. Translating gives CASSQVQKSNQPQHF.

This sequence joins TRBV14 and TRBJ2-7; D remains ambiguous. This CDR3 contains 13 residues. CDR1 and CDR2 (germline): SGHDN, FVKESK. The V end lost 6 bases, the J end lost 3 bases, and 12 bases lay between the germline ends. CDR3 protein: CASRLNGYYEQYF. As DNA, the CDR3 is TGTGCCAGCAGACTTAACGGATACTACGAGCAGTACTTC.

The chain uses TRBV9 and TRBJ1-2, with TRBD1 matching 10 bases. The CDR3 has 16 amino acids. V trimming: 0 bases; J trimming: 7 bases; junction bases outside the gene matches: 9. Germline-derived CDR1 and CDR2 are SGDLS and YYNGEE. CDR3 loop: CASSVAHPTGGSGYTF. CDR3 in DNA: TGTGCCAGCAGCGTAGCCCACCCGACAGGGGGCTCTGGCTACACCTTC. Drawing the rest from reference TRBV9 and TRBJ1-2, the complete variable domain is DSGVTQTPKHLITATGQRVTLRCSPRSGDLSVYWYQQSLDQGLQFLIQYYNGEERAKGNILERFSAQQFPDLHSELNLSSLELGDSALYFCASSVAHPTGGSGYTFGSGTRLTVV.

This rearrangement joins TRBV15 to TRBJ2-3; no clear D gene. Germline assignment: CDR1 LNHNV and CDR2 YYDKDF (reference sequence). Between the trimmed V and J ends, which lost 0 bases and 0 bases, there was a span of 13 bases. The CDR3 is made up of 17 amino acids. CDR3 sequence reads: CATSREGRQSSTDTQYF. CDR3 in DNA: TGTGCCACCAGCAGAGAAGGTCGGCAGTCGAGCACAGATACGCAGTATTTT. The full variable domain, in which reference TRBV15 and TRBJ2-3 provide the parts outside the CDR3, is DAMVIQNPRYQVTQFGKPVTLSCSQTLNHNVMYWYQQKSSQAPKLLFHYYDKDFNNEADTPDNFQSRRPNTSFCFLDIRSPGLGDTAMYLCATSREGRQSSTDTQYFGPGTRLTVL.